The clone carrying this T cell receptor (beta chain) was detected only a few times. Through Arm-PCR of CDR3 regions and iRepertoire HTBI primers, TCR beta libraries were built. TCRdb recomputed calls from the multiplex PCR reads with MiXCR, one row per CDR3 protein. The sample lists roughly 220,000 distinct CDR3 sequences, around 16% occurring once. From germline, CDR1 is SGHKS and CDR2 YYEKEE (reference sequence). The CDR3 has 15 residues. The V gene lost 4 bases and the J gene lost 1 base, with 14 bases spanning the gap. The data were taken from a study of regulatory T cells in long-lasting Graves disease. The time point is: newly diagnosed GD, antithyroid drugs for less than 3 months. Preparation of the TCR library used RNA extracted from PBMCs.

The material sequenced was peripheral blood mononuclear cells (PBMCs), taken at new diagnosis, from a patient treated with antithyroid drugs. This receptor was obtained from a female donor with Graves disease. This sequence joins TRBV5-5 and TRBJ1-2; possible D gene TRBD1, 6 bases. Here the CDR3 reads CASSLSSRGNYGYTF. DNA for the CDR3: TGTGCCAGCAGCCTTAGTAGCAGGGGTAACTATGGCTACACCTTC.